The 2 T cell receptor beta chains presented below share a single source sample, sequenced in a study of T cell repertoires in cytomegalovirus infection. TCRdb independently ran MiXCR on the reads; one entry per CDR3 protein. The sample records fewer than 400,000 distinct CDR3 sequences, around 18% being singletons. Sequenced input: PBMCs. The source of these receptors is a human donor in good health (CMV status not recorded). Some clones in this sample may be carry-over from other donors' samples.

The genes are TRBV7-8 and TRBJ2-7, with D hard to call. CDR3 length: 13 residues. Trimming took off 5 bases at V and 1 base at J, with 9 bases between the two ends. The germline CDR1 and CDR2 sequences are SGHVS and FQNEAQ. CDR3 protein: CASSRLGSYEQYF. DNA for the CDR3: TGTGCCAGCAGCCGCTTGGGGTCCTACGAGCAGTACTTC.

This clonotype was seen a few times. The V call is TRBV7-9, the J call TRBJ2-7; no firm D call. Germline V gives CDR1 SEHNR, CDR2 FQNEAQ (reference sequence). Trimming stripped 5 bases from V and 5 bases from J, with 16 bases between. The length of the CDR3 is 14 residues. The DNA for the CDR3 is TGTGCCAGCAGCCTAGGTCGGGCCCCCCACGAGCAGTACTTC. It yields the protein CASSLGRAPHEQYF.